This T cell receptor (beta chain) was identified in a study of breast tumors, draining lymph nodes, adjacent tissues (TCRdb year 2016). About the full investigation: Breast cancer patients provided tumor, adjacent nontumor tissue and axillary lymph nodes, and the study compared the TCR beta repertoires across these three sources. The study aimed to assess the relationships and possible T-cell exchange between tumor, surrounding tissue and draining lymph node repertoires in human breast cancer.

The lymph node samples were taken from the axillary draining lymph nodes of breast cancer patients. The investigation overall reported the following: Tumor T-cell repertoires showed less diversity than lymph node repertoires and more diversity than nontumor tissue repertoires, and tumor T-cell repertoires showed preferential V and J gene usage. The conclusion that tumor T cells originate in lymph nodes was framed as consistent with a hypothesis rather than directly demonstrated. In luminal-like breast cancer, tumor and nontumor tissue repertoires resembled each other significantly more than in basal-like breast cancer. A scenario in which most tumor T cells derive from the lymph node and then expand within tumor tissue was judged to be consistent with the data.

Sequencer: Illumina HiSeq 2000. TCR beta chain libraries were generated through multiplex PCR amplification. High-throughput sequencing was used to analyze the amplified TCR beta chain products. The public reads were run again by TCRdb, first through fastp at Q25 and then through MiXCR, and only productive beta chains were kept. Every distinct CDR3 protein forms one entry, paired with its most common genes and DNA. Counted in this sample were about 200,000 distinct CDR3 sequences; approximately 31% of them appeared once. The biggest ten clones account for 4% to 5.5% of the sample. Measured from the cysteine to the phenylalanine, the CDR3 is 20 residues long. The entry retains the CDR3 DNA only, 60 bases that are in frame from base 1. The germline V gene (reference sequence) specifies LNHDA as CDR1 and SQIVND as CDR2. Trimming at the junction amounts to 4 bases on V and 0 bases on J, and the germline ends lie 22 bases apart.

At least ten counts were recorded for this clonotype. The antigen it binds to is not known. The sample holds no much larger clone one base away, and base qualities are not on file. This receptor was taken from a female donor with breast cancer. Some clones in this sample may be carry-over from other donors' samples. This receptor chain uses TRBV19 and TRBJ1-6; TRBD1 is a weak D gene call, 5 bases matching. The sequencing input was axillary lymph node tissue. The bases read TGTGCCAGTAGTACCTCCGGGGCCCACTTCCCTAGCTCCTATAATTCACCCCTCCACTTT. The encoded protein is CASSTSGAHFPSSYNSPLHF.